This T cell receptor beta chain was sequenced in a study of chemoradiotherapy in HPV16-positive cancers. Method: immunoSEQ multiplex PCR; TCRdb's copy keeps in-frame clones and lacks some. The table shows approximately 27,000 clones, with roughly 82% occurring only once. In its sample, this clone was seen a few times. The antigen is unknown. V was clipped by 7 bases and J by 3 bases, with 21 bases between them. Germline-derived CDR1 and CDR2 are ENHRY and SYGVKD. The CDR3 runs 16 residues. Regarding the study as a whole: During treatment, candidate HPV-specific clones and E7-related motifs expanded in tumor. Better recurrence-free survival went with HPV-responsive T-cell expansion in HPV16-positive patients.

Repeated repertoire sampling spanned the course of chemoradiotherapy. The chain joins TRBV10-3 to TRBJ1-1; D may be TRBD1 (6 bases). The material was blood, obtained from a patient who underwent chemoradiotherapy. The receptor's source is a human donor with HPV-associated anogenital cancer. The CDR3 sequence is CAIKNPRQVRDTEAFF. CDR3 nucleotide sequence: TGTGCCATCAAAAACCCCCGACAGGTTCGGGACACTGAAGCTTTCTTT.